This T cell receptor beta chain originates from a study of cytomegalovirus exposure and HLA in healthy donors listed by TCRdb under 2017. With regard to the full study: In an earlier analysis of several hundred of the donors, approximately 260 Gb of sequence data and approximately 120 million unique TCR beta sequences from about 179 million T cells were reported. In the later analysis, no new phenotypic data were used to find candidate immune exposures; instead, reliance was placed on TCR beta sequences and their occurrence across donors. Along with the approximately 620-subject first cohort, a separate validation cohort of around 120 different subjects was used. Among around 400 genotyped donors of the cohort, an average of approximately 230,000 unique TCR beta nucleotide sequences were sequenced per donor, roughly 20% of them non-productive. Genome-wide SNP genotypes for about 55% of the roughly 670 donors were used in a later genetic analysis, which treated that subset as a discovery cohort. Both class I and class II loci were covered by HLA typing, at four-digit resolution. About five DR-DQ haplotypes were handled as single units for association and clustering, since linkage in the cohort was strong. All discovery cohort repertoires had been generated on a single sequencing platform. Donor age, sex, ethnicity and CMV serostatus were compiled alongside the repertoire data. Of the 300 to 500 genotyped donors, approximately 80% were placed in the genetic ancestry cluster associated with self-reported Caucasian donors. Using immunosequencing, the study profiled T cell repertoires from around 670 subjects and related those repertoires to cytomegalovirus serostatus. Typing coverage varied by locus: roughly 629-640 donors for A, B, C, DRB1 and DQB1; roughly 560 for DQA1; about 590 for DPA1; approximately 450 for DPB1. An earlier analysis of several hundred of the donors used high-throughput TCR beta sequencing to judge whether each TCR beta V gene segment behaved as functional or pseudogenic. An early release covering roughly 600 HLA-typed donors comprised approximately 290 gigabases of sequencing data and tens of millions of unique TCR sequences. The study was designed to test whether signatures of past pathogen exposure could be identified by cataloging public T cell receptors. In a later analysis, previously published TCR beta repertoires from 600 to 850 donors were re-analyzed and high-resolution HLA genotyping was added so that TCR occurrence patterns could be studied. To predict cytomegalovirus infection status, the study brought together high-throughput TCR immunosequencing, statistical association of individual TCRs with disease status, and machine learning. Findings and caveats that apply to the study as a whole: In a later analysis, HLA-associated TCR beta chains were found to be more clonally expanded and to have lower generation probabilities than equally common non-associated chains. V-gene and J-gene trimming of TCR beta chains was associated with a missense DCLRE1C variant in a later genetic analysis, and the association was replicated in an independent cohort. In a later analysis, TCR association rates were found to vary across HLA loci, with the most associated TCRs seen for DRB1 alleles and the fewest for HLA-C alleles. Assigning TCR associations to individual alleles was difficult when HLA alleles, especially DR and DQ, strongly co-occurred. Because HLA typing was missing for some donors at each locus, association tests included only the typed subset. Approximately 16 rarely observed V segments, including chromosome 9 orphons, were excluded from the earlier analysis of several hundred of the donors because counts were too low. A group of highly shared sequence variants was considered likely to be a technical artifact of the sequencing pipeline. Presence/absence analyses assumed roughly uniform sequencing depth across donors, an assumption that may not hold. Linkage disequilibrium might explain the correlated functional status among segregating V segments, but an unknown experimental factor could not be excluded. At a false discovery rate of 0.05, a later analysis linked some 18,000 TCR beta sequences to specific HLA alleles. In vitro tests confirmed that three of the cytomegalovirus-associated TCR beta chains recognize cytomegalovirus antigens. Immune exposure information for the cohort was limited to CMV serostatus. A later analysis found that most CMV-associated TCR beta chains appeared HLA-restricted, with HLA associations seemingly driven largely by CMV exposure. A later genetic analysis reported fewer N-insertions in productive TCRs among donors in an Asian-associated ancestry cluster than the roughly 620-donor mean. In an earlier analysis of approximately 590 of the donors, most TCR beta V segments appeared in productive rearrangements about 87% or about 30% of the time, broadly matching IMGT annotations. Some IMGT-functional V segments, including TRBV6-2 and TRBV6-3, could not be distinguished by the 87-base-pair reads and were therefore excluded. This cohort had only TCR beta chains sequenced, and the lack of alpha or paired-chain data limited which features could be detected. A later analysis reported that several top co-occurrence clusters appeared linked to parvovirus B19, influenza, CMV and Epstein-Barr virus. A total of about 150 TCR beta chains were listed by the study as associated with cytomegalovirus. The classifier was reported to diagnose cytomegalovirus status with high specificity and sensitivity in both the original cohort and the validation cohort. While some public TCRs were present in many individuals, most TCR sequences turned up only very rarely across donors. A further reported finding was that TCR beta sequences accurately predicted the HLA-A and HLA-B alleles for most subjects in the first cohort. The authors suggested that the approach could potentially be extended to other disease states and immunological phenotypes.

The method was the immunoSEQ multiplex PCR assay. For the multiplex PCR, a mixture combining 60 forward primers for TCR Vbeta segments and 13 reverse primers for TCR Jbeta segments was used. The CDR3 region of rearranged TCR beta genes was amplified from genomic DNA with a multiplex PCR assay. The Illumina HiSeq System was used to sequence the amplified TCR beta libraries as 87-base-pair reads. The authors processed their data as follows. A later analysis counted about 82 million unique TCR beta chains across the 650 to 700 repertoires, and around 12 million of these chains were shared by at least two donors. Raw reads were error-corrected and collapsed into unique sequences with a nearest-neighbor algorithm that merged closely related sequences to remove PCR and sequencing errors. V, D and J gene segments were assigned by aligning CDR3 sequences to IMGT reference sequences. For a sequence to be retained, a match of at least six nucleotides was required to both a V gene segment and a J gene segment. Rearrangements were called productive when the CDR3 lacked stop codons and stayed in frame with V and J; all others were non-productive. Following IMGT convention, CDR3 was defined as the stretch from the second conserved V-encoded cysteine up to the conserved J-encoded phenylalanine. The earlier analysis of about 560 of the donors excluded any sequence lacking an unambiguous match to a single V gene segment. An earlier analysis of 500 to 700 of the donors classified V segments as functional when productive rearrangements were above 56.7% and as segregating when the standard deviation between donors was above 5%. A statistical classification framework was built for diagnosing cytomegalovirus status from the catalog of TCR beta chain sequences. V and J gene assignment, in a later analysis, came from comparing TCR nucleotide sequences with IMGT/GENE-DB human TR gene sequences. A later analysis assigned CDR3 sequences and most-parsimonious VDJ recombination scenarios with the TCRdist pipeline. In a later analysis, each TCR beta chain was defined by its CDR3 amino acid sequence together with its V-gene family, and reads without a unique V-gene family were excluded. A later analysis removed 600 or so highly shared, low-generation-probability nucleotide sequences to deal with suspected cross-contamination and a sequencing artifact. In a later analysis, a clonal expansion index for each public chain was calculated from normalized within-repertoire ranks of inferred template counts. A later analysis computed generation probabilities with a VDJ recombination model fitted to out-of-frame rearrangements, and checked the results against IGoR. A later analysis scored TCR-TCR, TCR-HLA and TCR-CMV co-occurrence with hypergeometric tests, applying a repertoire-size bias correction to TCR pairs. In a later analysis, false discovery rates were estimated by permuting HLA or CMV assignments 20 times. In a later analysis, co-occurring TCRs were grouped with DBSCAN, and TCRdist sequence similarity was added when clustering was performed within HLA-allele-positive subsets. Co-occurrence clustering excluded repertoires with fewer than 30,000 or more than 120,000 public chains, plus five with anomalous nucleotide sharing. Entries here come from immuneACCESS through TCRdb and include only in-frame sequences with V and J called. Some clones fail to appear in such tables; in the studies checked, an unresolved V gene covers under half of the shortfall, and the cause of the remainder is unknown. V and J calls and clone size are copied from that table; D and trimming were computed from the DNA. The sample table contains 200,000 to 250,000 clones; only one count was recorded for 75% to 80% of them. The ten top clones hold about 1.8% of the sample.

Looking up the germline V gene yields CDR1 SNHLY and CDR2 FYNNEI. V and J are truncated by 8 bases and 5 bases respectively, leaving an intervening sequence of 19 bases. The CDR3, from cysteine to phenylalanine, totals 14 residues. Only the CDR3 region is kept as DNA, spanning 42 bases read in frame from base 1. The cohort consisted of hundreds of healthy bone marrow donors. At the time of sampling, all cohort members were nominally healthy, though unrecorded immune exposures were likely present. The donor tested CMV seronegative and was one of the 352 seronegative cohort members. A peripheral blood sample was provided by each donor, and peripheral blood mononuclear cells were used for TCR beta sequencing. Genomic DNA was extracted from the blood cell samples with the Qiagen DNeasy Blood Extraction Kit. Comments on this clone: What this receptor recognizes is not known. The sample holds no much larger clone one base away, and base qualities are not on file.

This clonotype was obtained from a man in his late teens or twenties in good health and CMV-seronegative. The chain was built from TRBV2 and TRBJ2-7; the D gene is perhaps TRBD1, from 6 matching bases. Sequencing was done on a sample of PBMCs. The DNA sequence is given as TGTGCCAGCTTGATTTTACAGGGCCCCCACGAGCAGTACTTC. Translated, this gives CASLILQGPHEQYF. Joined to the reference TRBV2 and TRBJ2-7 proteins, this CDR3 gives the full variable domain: EPEVTQTPSHQVTQMGQEVILRCVPISNHLYFYWYRQILGQKVEFLVSFYNNEISEKSEIFDDQFSVERPDGSNFTLKIRSTKLEDSAMYFCASLILQGPHEQYFGPGTRLTVT.